A selection of T cell receptor beta chains follows, all from one sample in a study of blood T cell repertoires in COVID-19. TCRdb's copy holds only in-frame clones and misses some; the assay was immunoSEQ multiplex PCR. The sample gives roughly 140,000 clones, roughly four fifths of which show up once; 6.5% to 8.5% is in the top ten. Sample: peripheral blood. These receptor sequences come from a human donor with acute or convalescent COVID-19. The donor label of this sample is uncertain. CDR3s include the opening cysteine and the closing phenylalanine or tryptophan. D genes are given only for firm matches. Only some rows state a clone size, as once, few, many or a class for expanded clones.

DNA	CDR3	J	D	size	V
TGCGCCAGCAGCCACGACAGGGTCCTTGGGAATCGGATGGGAGCTTTCTTT	CASSHDRVLGNRMGAFF	TRBJ1-1	TRBD1	-	TRBV4-1
TGTGCCAGCAGCCCACCGGGTGTCGGTGAGCAGTTCTTC	CASSPPGVGEQFF	TRBJ2-1	-	-	TRBV5-4
TGTGCCAGCAGGGTGACAAAGGGGGATTCACCCCTCCACTTT	CASRVTKGDSPLHF	TRBJ1-6	-	-	TRBV2
TGCGCCAGCAGCTTGGCCGGGACAGCTAACACTGAAGCTTTCTTT	CASSLAGTANTEAFF	TRBJ1-1	TRBD1	-	TRBV5-1
TGTGCCAGCAGTGAACAGGCCACCATGAACACTGAAGCTTTCTTT	CASSEQATMNTEAFF	TRBJ1-1	-	-	TRBV6-1
TGCGCCAGCAGCCAAGAACAGAGAGCTTTCTTT	CASSQEQRAFF	TRBJ1-1	-	once	TRBV4-1
TGTGCCAGCAGCTACCGGGACAGGGCCAATTCACCCCTCCACTTT	CASSYRDRANSPLHF	TRBJ1-6	TRBD1	-	TRBV3-1/TRBV3-2
TGTGCTAGTGGTCCAGTGGAGCCCCAGCATTTT	CASGPVEPQHF	TRBJ1-5	-	-	TRBV12-5
TGCGCCAGCAGTGAGCCGGGCCGACAGGAAGCTTTCTTT	CASSEPGRQEAFF	TRBJ1-1	-	-	TRBV10-1
TGTGCCAGCAGCCAAGGCGGGGGGGCAATTAATGAGCAGTTCTTC	CASSQGGGAINEQFF	TRBJ2-1	TRBD2	few	TRBV4-2
TGTGCCAGCAGTGAAATAGGGATCGGGAGTGGAAAACTGTTTTTT	CASSEIGIGSGKLFF	TRBJ1-4	-	-	TRBV2
TGTGCCAGCAGTTACTCGTTGGACTACCAAGAGACCCAGTACTTC	CASSYSLDYQETQYF	TRBJ2-5	-	-	TRBV6-5
TGTGCTAGTGGTTTGGTACAGGGTTCACCCCTCCACTTT	CASGLVQGSPLHF	TRBJ1-6	-	-	TRBV12-5
TGTGCCAGCAGCCAAGAACAGGAATGGCTGGGTGGTTCACCCCTCCACTTT	CASSQEQEWLGGSPLHF	TRBJ1-6	-	few	TRBV14
TGCGCCAGCAGCCAAGAAGGACTAAAGGGTGAAGCTTTCTTT	CASSQEGLKGEAFF	TRBJ1-1	-	-	TRBV4-1
TGTGCCAGCAGTTACGGGCGGGGGGCTTACAATGAGCAGTTCTTC	CASSYGRGAYNEQFF	TRBJ2-1	TRBD2	-	TRBV6-5
TGTGCCAGCAGCCAAGTGGGGGGGCTAACTGAAGCTTTCTTT	CASSQVGGLTEAFF	TRBJ1-1	-	-	TRBV3-1/TRBV3-2
TGTGCCAGCAGCTTGGGTCTAGCGGGGAGCTACAATGAGCAGTTCTTC	CASSLGLAGSYNEQFF	TRBJ2-1	TRBD2	-	TRBV5-4
TGCGCCAGCAGCCAGGCTCCAGACTCGCTCGGGGATGAGCAGTTCTTC	CASSQAPDSLGDEQFF	TRBJ2-1	-	few	TRBV4-1
TGTGCCAGTACCCCCTTCGCGACAGTGAGCTCCTACAATGAGCAGTTCTTC	CASTPFATVSSYNEQFF	TRBJ2-1	-	-	TRBV19
TGTGCCAGCTTCGACACCTTCTATGGCTACACCTTC	CASFDTFYGYTF	TRBJ1-2	-	-	TRBV6-5
TGTGCCAGTAGCATGGGACAGCGCTATGGCTACACCTTC	CASSMGQRYGYTF	TRBJ1-2	TRBD1	-	TRBV19
TGTGCCAGCACCCTGACAGGGGAAAGTGAGCAGTTCTTC	CASTLTGESEQFF	TRBJ2-1	TRBD1	-	TRBV12-3/TRBV12-4
TGTGCCAGCCTCGCGGGGGCCACCGGGGAGCTGTTTTTT	CASLAGATGELFF	TRBJ2-2	-	few	TRBV6-5
TGTGCCAGCAGTTACCGTCAGGGGACTGAAGCTTTCTTT	CASSYRQGTEAFF	TRBJ1-1	-	-	TRBV6-5
TGTGCCACCAGTGATAGAGTAAAAAATCAGCCCCAGCATTTT	CATSDRVKNQPQHF	TRBJ1-5	-	-	TRBV24-1
TGTGCCAGCAGCCGATTCGGACAGGGCCCCCACTCTGGAAACACCATATATTTT	CASSRFGQGPHSGNTIYF	TRBJ1-3	TRBD1	-	TRBV5-4
TGCGCCAGCAGCCGGGACAGGGGAGGGTATGGCTACACCTTC	CASSRDRGGYGYTF	TRBJ1-2	TRBD1	-	TRBV5-1
TGTGCCAGCAGCGTAGTGAGACAGGGGTCCTACAATGAGCAGTTCTTC	CASSVVRQGSYNEQFF	TRBJ2-1	TRBD1	-	TRBV9
TGTGCCAGCAGTTACGGGCAGGGCAGTTCACCCCTCCACTTT	CASSYGQGSSPLHF	TRBJ1-6	-	-	TRBV6-5
TGTGCCAGTACCCCCGGAAGGGACAGGGCGGACGGAAACACCATATATTTT	CASTPGRDRADGNTIYF	TRBJ1-3	TRBD1	-	TRBV19
TGTGCCAGCAGTGAAACTGGGCAGGGGCTTGGCTACACCTTC	CASSETGQGLGYTF	TRBJ1-2	-	-	TRBV2
TGTGCCAGCAGTGACGGCAGGGGGACCACTGAAGCTTTCTTT	CASSDGRGTTEAFF	TRBJ1-1	TRBD1	-	TRBV6-1
TGTGCCAGCAGTTACGGTATCCGAGGCAGCACAGATACGCAGTATTTT	CASSYGIRGSTDTQYF	TRBJ2-3	-	-	TRBV6-2/TRBV6-3
TGTGCCACCAGTGATTTGCGGACAGGGTTAGATACGCAGTATTTT	CATSDLRTGLDTQYF	TRBJ2-3	TRBD1	once	TRBV24-1
TGTGCCAGCAGTTCCAGGGGTGGGAGCACTGAAGCTTTCTTT	CASSSRGGSTEAFF	TRBJ1-1	-	-	TRBV2
TGTGCCAGCAGTTTGGGGGGAATGCGGAACACTGAAGCTTTCTTT	CASSLGGMRNTEAFF	TRBJ1-1	-	few	TRBV28
TGTGCCTGGAGTGTAACAGGGGGCGGCTACGAGCAGTACTTC	CAWSVTGGGYEQYF	TRBJ2-7	TRBD1	-	TRBV30
TGTGCCAGCAGCATCAATCAGGTGCAGTTCTTC	CASSINQVQFF	TRBJ2-1	-	once	TRBV14
TGTGCCAGCAGCCAAGAGGGGAGGAACACTGAAGCTTTCTTT	CASSQEGRNTEAFF	TRBJ1-1	-	few	TRBV4-2
TGTGCCAGCAGCGTAGTGGGGGGTTCGGATACGCAGTATTTT	CASSVVGGSDTQYF	TRBJ2-3	-	-	TRBV9
TGTGCCAGCAGCCGACTAGCAGGGAGGGCGGCCCAGTACTTC	CASSRLAGRAAQYF	TRBJ2-5	TRBD2	-	TRBV3-1/TRBV3-2
TGTGCCAGCTCACCAAAGGACGGACTCTCTGGAAACACCATATATTTT	CASSPKDGLSGNTIYF	TRBJ1-3	-	-	TRBV18
TGTGCCAGCAGTGACTCGAACAGGGGCCGGGGCTACACCTTC	CASSDSNRGRGYTF	TRBJ1-2	TRBD1	-	TRBV6-4
TGTGCCAGTAGTACTGGTGGGGCTCCAAATGGCTACACCTTC	CASSTGGAPNGYTF	TRBJ1-2	-	-	TRBV19
TGTGCCACCAGTGATCCCACAGGGCCGGGGGAGACCCAGTACTTC	CATSDPTGPGETQYF	TRBJ2-5	-	-	TRBV24-1
TGTGCCAGCAGTTTTTGGGACAGGTTAAACAATGAGCAGTTCTTC	CASSFWDRLNNEQFF	TRBJ2-1	TRBD1	-	TRBV6-5